This T cell receptor (beta chain) is from a study of blood T cell repertoires in COVID-19. Overall study: Italy, Spain and the United States were the sources of the convalescent and acute COVID-19 samples.

Sequencing was performed with immunoSEQ multiplex PCR; in TCRdb, only in-frame clones are kept and a portion is missing. The sample contains 100,000 to 150,000 clones, roughly four fifths of which appear only once. This clone was picked up one time. Patients at the Seattle site were enrolled during active infection and followed longitudinally. The CDR3 consists of 13 residues. In germline, CDR1 is KGHSH, CDR2 LQKENI. The V end was cut by 1 base, the J end by 4 bases, with 7 bases between. This clonotype originated in a man aged 30 to 39 with COVID-19, enrolled during active disease. V is TRBV18 and J is TRBJ1-2, with D possibly being TRBD1 (5 bases). Sequenced input: peripheral blood. The CDR3 region is CASSPRGGYGYTF. CDR3 DNA: TGTGCCAGCTCACCACGGGGGGGCTATGGCTACACCTTC.